This TCR beta chain derives from a study of T cells in tuberculosis. In the study overall: This South African cohort compared adolescents with or without latent tuberculosis against adults with active tuberculosis. The study's findings and limits: Selection depended on which cryopreserved specimens were available.

The data were produced by immunoSEQ multiplex PCR, yet TCRdb's version contains in-frame clones alone and is incomplete. The sample has 26,000 or so clones, 90% seen once. Germline lookup yields CDR1 MNHNS and CDR2 SASEGT. The CDR3 covers 11 residues. Trimming stripped 6 bases from V and 3 bases from J, with 6 bases between. As to this clone: Its antigen is not identified.

This TCR was recovered from a donor between 10 and 29 years old with latent tuberculosis or without tuberculosis infection. J is TRBJ2-7 and V is TRBV6-1; D is perhaps TRBD1 (5 bases). Source material: PBMCs. In DNA, the CDR3 is TGTGCCAGCAGAGGGGTCTACGAGCAGTACTTC. Translation gives CASRGVYEQYF.